This T cell receptor beta chain derives from a study of T cell changes during pregnancy in multiple sclerosis. CDR1 and CDR2 from the germline V gene are SEHNR and FQNEAQ (reference sequence). The CDR3 contains 12 residues. The V gene lost 4 bases and the J gene lost 5 bases, with 8 bases spanning the gap. Assay: immunoSEQ multiplex PCR; the TCRdb copy retains only in-frame clones and omits some. There are 55,000 or so clones in the sample; 80% to 90% occur only once, and over 0.45% lies in the top ten. The rearrangement joins TRBV7-9 to TRBJ1-1, with no clear D. Specimen: CD4+ T cells from peripheral blood mononuclear cells, collected in the first trimester of pregnancy. This sequence originates from a female donor with multiple sclerosis, enrolled in a pregnancy study. As DNA, the CDR3 is TGTGCCAGCAGCTCCTGGAGTACTGAAGCTTTCTTT. Translated: CASSSWSTEAFF.